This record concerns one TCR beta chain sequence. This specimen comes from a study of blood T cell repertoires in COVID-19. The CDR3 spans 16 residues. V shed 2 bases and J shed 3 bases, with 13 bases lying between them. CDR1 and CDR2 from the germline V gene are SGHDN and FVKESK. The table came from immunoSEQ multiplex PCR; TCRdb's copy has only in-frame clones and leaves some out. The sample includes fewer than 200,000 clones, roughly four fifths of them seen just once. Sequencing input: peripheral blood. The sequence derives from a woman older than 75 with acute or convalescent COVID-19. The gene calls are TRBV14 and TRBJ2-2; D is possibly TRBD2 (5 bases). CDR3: CASSQRASGDTGELFF. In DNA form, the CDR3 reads TGTGCCAGCAGCCAAAGAGCTTCCGGGGACACCGGGGAGCTGTTTTTT.